Detailed here is one TCR beta chain. The CDR3 extends over 13 amino acids. Per germline, CDR1 MGHRA and CDR2 YSYEKL. V dropped 3 bases and J dropped 8 bases, with 11 bases sitting between them. This record comes from a study of control samples from healthy donors and cancer patients. This table comes from immunoSEQ multiplex PCR, and its TCRdb copy is limited to in-frame clones, with some not included. The sample shows 150,000 to 200,000 clones, and around 2% sits with its ten largest clones. The TCR comes from a young woman in good health. The rearrangement joins TRBV4-1 to TRBJ2-1; D is ambiguous. Source material: blood. CDR3 coding DNA: TGCGCCAGCAGCCAGGGTCCTAGGGATGAGCAGTTCTTC. This translates into CASSQGPRDEQFF.